This T cell receptor (beta chain) appears in the sequencing data of a study of shared clonotypes between healthy human individuals (dated by TCRdb to about 2020). Notes on the research overall: A few men and two women, aged 18 to 49 years, made up the cohort. Leukapheresis yielded between about 0.9 and 8.9 billion PBMCs per donor. Blood TCR repertoires of several healthy adults were deeply sequenced to estimate repertoire size and the extent of clonotype sharing between individuals. For each donor, three plates each were used for CD4 naive and CD4 memory, two plates were used for CD8 naive, and one plate was used for CD8 memory. To increase sequencing depth and limit assay-specific biases, TCR repertoire library preparation and sequencing were carried out by different laboratories using diverse techniques. General study outcomes and caveats: Because the study included only a small number of donors, the genetic and exposure-history diversity represented was limited. Higher generation probabilities were observed for clonotypes shared by all four sorted-subset donors than for non-shared clonotypes. Approximately 5% of naive CD4, around 3.6% of naive CD8, about 2.5% of memory CD4, and over 0.35% of memory CD8 clonotypes were shared across four donors. Pairwise subsampling led to the expectation that sequencing depth would affect the degree of clonotype sharing among donors. Incomplete sequencing was indicated by rarefaction of sorted-subset datasets, despite the large sequencing depth. Estimated clonotype richness was generally larger for naive than for memory subsets. Sampling was limited to blood, and TCR repertoires in tissue likely differ from TCR repertoires in blood.

Reading from cysteine to phenylalanine, the CDR3 counts 11 amino acids. Solely the CDR3 DNA is kept, with 33 bases framed from the first base. Trimming takes 3 bases from V and 10 bases from J, and the germline ends sit 8 bases apart. The germline V gene gives CDR1 as SGDLS and CDR2 as YYNGEE. The donors were healthy, HIV-negative adults who had no recently reported acute infections or vaccinations. Every donor was a Caucasian adult residing in Nashville, Tennessee, USA. CD4+ T cells were enriched by magnetic negative selection; naive cells were then positively selected on CD45RA, and the negative fraction formed the memory subset. Blood was collected by leukapheresis, and PBMCs were isolated by Ficoll-Histopaque density gradient centrifugation and then cryopreserved in liquid nitrogen vapor phase. Analytical flow cytometry was used to check the purity and quantity of each magnetically sorted T cell population. From each sorted fraction, genomic DNA was isolated and quantified by UV absorbance on a Nanodrop 2000c.

Using the deep immunoSEQ assay, multiplex PCR amplified TCR CDR3 regions from genomic DNA. Extracted genomic DNA from each cell subset was distributed evenly across all wells of several immunoSEQ 96-well plates, and each plate was treated as a replicate. Each replicate PCR for sorted subsets received about 210 ng genomic DNA, equal to about 30,000 T cell genomes. Purified libraries were measured with a Qubit 3.0 fluorometer, size-checked on a Bioanalyzer 2100, and measured again with the KAPA Library Quantification kit. A separate single-read 150-cycle Illumina NextSeq 550 flow cell was used to sequence each immunoSEQ 96-well plate. On the authors' methods: Because only junctional sequences without quality scores were contained in the immunoSEQ output, filtering matching that applied to full-length reads could not be performed. Sequences were annotated with PyIR, a Python wrapper for IgBLAST v1.9, using IMGT germline references to assign V/J genes and CDR3. Reads were filtered out if the reads had weak V/J assignments (E-value above 1e-6), no CDR3, stop codons, out-of-frame junctions, or ambiguous translated residues. V3J clonotypes were defined as sequences sharing the same inferred V gene, J gene, and CDR3 amino acid sequence. Percentage overlap between repertoires was computed as shared unique clonotypes divided by the size of the smaller repertoire. RTK rarefaction, the Chao1 estimator, and Recon v2.1 estimates of unobserved clonotypes were used to assess repertoire richness. OLGA was used to compute generation probabilities for all TCRbeta clonotypes that the gDNA method yielded from a few donors. TCRdb mirrors the immuneACCESS table, restricted to in-frame sequences. Some clones are absent from its copies; in checked studies, under half trace to an unresolved V gene, and the reason for the others is unknown. V, J and clone size were drawn from that table, and D and trimming were deduced from the DNA. The sample records some 580,000 clones, approximately 97% of which are singletons. The ten largest clones take up 0.055% to 0.07% of the sample.

A word on this clone: The antigen this receptor binds is unknown. No much larger clone is present one base from it, and per-base qualities are unavailable.

Rearrangement joined TRBV9 to TRBJ2-1, with the D gene not clear enough to name. The material sequenced was naive CD4+ T cells sorted from blood. Per the publication, the cell subset or site label means: CD45RA+ positively selected. The TCR comes from a woman between 25 and 40 years old in good health. The nucleotide sequence reads TGTGCCAGCAGCGAACTCGGAGAGCAGTTCTTC. This translates into CASSELGEQFF.